This entry describes one T cell receptor (beta chain). These data come from a study of identical twins. In TCRdb, the 5' RACE reads were re-called with MiXCR into one record per CDR3 protein. This sample has more than 600,000 distinct CDR3 sequences, with 15% to 20% found just once. CDR1 and CDR2 from the germline V gene are MNHEY and SMNVEV (reference sequence). The CDR3 sequence is 12 residues long. With V trimmed by 5 bases and J by 9 bases, 5 bases remained unmatched. The data also belong to a second study, concerning T cells expressing NK-cell markers. That work contributes: Of CD8+ T cells, about 1.0-8% belonged to dominant NKG2C+ clonotypes in five or six donors. A few donors' CD3+CD56-NKG2C+ cells were dominated by the same clonotypes.

The chain recombines TRBV27 with TRBJ2-3, with 7 positions matching TRBD1. This clonotype originated in a woman younger than 35 in good health. Sequencing input: PBMCs. CDR3 residues: CASSATGWTQYF. CDR3 nucleotides: TGTGCCAGCAGTGCGACAGGGTGGACGCAGTATTTT.